A selection of T cell receptor beta chains follows, all from one sample in a study of blood T cell repertoires in COVID-19. Using immunoSEQ multiplex PCR, the repertoire was profiled, and TCRdb retains in-frame clones only, with some absent. Counted here are roughly 86,000 clones, 75% to 95% occurring once; the ten biggest clones make up 1.9%. The specimen was peripheral blood. Every receptor here comes from a woman between 50 and 59 years old in a cohort sampled during active COVID-19. Each CDR3 is given with its conserved first and last residue. The D gene is left open where the match is weak. Size tells how often a clone was seen (once, few, many) or the class of an expanded clone, and some rows leave it out.

>few|TRBJ1-5|TRBV19|TRBD1
TGTGCCAGTTCCGGGACAGGGGACAATCAGCCCCAGCATTTT
CASSGTGDNQPQHF
>.|TRBJ1-1|TRBV27|.
TGTGCCAGCAGTCCTTACAGGGCTTGGGCTGAAGCTTTCTTT
CASSPYRAWAEAFF
>.|TRBJ2-5|TRBV28|TRBD1
TGTGCCAGCAGTTTTACAGGGGGCAGGGAGACCCAGTACTTC
CASSFTGGRETQYF
>.|TRBJ2-1|TRBV4-1|TRBD2
TGCGCCAGCAGCCAAGAAGGGACTAGCGGGAGTAGAAAGTTCTTC
CASSQEGTSGSRKFF
>.|TRBJ2-7|TRBV18|.
TGTGCCAGCTCACCTCTCGAGGAGGGAGAGCAGTACTTC
CASSPLEEGEQYF
>.|TRBJ2-7|TRBV28|TRBD2
TGTGCCAGCAGCCTTCCCCGGGAGGCCCTCTCCTACGAGCAGTACTTC
CASSLPREALSYEQYF
>.|TRBJ1-6|TRBV5-1|.
TGCGCCAGCAGCACGGGGAATTCACCCCTCCACTTT
CASSTGNSPLHF
>.|TRBJ2-3|TRBV7-3|TRBD2
TGTGCCAGCAGCTTAAATGGACTAGCGGCGGATACGCAGTATTTT
CASSLNGLAADTQYF
>once|TRBJ2-1|TRBV5-1|.
TGCGCCAGCAGCCAATCAGGGTGGCCCTACAATGAGCAGTTCTTC
CASSQSGWPYNEQFF
>.|TRBJ1-3|TRBV6-5|.
TGTGCCAGCAGTTTTTTGACAGCTAGCTCTGGAAACACCATATATTTT
CASSFLTASSGNTIYF
>.|TRBJ1-2|TRBV7-2|.
TGTGCCAGCAGCTTAGGTTCGGGGGGTAACTATGGCTACACCTTC
CASSLGSGGNYGYTF
>.|TRBJ1-3|TRBV7-2|.
TGTGCCAGCAGCCCAGATCGGGTTACGGGAAACACCATATATTTT
CASSPDRVTGNTIYF
>.|TRBJ2-7|TRBV2|TRBD2
TGTGCCAGCATAAGAGGGGAGGGGTCCTACGAGCAGTACTTC
CASIRGEGSYEQYF
>.|TRBJ1-5|TRBV5-4|TRBD1
TGTGCCAGCAGCGAAGACAGGGGGCAGGATCAGCCCCAGCATTTT
CASSEDRGQDQPQHF
>.|TRBJ2-7|TRBV28|.
TGTGCCAGCAGGTCCACAGGGAACTACGAGCAGTACTTC
CASRSTGNYEQYF
>.|TRBJ1-6|TRBV7-2|.
TGTGCCAGCAGTCTGGGGCGCTTGGATGGACCCCTCCACTTT
CASSLGRLDGPLHF
>.|TRBJ2-7|TRBV20-1|TRBD2
TGCAGTGCTAGTTACGGACTAGCGTACGAGCAGTACTTC
CSASYGLAYEQYF
>.|TRBJ1-5|TRBV30|TRBD1
TGTGCCTGGAGTACAGGGGGCGCGGTGGGTCAGCCCCAGCATTTT
CAWSTGGAVGQPQHF
>.|TRBJ1-1|TRBV3-1/TRBV3-2|TRBD1
TGTGCCAGCAGCCAAGCCCCAGCCACGGGACAGGGTGGAACTGAAGCTTTCTTT
CASSQAPATGQGGTEAFF
>.|TRBJ2-7|TRBV14|TRBD2
TGTGCCAGCAGCCAGGCTCCCTTTCGAATTGGGGGGGCCTACGAGCAGTACTTC
CASSQAPFRIGGAYEQYF
>.|TRBJ2-7|TRBV5-1|.
TGCGCCAGCAGCTTGGCCCCAACCTACGAGCAGTACTTC
CASSLAPTYEQYF
>.|TRBJ2-7|TRBV23-1|TRBD1
TGCGCCAGCAGTGACACCACCAACAGGGACAGGGCCTACGAGCAGTACTTC
CASSDTTNRDRAYEQYF
>.|TRBJ2-7|TRBV7-9|.
TGTGCCAGCAGCTCAGGACAGACCTACGTAGGGCAGTACTTC
CASSSGQTYVGQYF
>.|TRBJ2-7|TRBV25-1|TRBD2
TGTGCCAGCAGTGCAGCTAGCGGGAGGGCTCGGACCTACGAGCAGTACTTC
CASSAASGRARTYEQYF
>.|TRBJ2-5|TRBV28|TRBD1
TGTGCCAGCAGTTCCCCAACAGGGGTGATCGAAGAGACCCAGTACTTC
CASSSPTGVIEETQYF
>.|TRBJ1-2|TRBV5-4|TRBD1
TGTGCCAGCAGCTTGGCCGGCGGGCAGGGGGCGGGTGGCTACACCTTC
CASSLAGGQGAGGYTF
>.|TRBJ2-5|TRBV27|.
TGTGCCAGCAGTTTCCACGCCAGACAAGAGACCCAGTACTTC
CASSFHARQETQYF
>once|TRBJ2-1|TRBV10-3|TRBD2
TGTGCCATCAGTATAACTAGCGGGGGCCACAATGAGCAGTTCTTC
CAISITSGGHNEQFF
>.|TRBJ1-2|TRBV29-1|.
TGCAGCGTTGGAAACGACTATTATGGCTACACCTTC
CSVGNDYYGYTF
>.|TRBJ2-1|TRBV3-1/TRBV3-2|TRBD2
TGTGCCAGCAGCCCGGGGACTAGCGGGAGTAGGAATGAGCAGTTCTTC
CASSPGTSGSRNEQFF
>.|TRBJ2-6|TRBV5-1|TRBD1
TGCGCCAGCAGCTTCTCAGGGGGCGGTGGTGGGGCCAACGTCCTGACTTTC
CASSFSGGGGGANVLTF
>.|TRBJ2-1|TRBV20-1|TRBD2
TGCAGTGCTAGTGGGACTAGCGGGAGGGGATACTCCTACAATGAGCAGTTCTTC
CSASGTSGRGYSYNEQFF
>few|TRBJ1-2|TRBV24-1|TRBD1
TGTGCCACCAGTGATCGAGACAGGGGTAACTATGGCTACACCTTC
CATSDRDRGNYGYTF
>.|TRBJ2-7|TRBV6-6|.
TGTGCCACCCGGCGATCGGGGGCTGGCGAGCAGTACTTC
CATRRSGAGEQYF
>.|TRBJ1-6|TRBV4-2|TRBD1
TGTGCCAGCAGTAGGGCCCAGGGGGCCGATAATTCACCCCTCCACTTT
CASSRAQGADNSPLHF
>.|TRBJ1-2|TRBV6-5|.
TGTGCCAGCAGCCTCGGACAACTTACTAACTATGGCTACACCTTC
CASSLGQLTNYGYTF
>.|TRBJ2-5|TRBV6-5|TRBD1
TGTGCCAGCCTGGACAGGATGGGCCAAGAGACCCAGTACTTC
CASLDRMGQETQYF
>.|TRBJ2-6|TRBV3-1/TRBV3-2|TRBD2
TGTGCCAGCAGCCCCCGGCTAGCGGGAGGAGTCTCTGGGGCCAACGTCCTGACTTTC
CASSPRLAGGVSGANVLTF
>.|TRBJ2-3|TRBV5-1|TRBD2
TGCGCCAGCAGCTTGGGGGCTAGCGGGAAAACAGATACGCAGTATTTT
CASSLGASGKTDTQYF
>few|TRBJ2-2|TRBV2|.
TGTGCCAGCAGTCCGGGACTCTCACACACCGGGGAGCTGTTTTTT
CASSPGLSHTGELFF
>few|TRBJ2-2|TRBV6-5|.
TGTGCCAGTCAGTCCGGAGTCGCCGGGGAGCTGTTTTTT
CASQSGVAGELFF
>.|TRBJ2-5|TRBV10-1|TRBD2
TGCGCCAGCAGTGAGTTGAGCGGGGGACGAGAGACCCAGTACTTC
CASSELSGGRETQYF
>once|TRBJ2-2|TRBV5-1|.
TGCGCCAGCAGCTTCCAGGGCCGGAACACCGGGGAGCTGTTTTTT
CASSFQGRNTGELFF
>once|TRBJ2-5|TRBV28|.
TGTGCCAGCAGTTTGCCAGGGGAAGAGACCCAGTACTTC
CASSLPGEETQYF
>.|TRBJ2-7|TRBV5-5|TRBD1
TGTGCCAGCAGCTTTCCCCAAAAACCGGGACAGGGCATATACGAGCAGTACTTC
CASSFPQKPGQGIYEQYF
>.|TRBJ2-2|TRBV7-2|.
TGTGCCAGCAGCTCCGGAAGGGGCGAGACCGGGGAGCTGTTTTTT
CASSSGRGETGELFF